Reported below is one TCR beta chain. Its antigen is unknown. The TCR beta cDNA libraries contained unique molecular identifiers. T cells numbering roughly 0.9 to 11 million gave rise to about 540,000 cDNA molecules. TCRdb reanalysed the PCR reads using MiXCR and keeps one entry per CDR3 protein. The data hold some 690,000 distinct CDR3 sequences, with less than 35% observed a single time. CDR1 and CDR2 (germline): MNHEY, SVGAGI. The V gene end was trimmed by 0 bases and the J gene end by 11 bases; junction bases not matched to a gene: 19. This CDR3 is built from 19 residues. This sample was taken from a study of post-analysis software for immune sequencing data. For the study at large: Patients had relapsing-remitting, secondary progressive or progressive-relapsing multiple sclerosis; some lacked subtype. Points from the study as a whole: There was significantly lower normalized Chao1 diversity in multiple sclerosis patients than in controls. Patients carried roughly 5 TRBV segments more frequently than controls did, and TRBV5-6, TRBV5-1 and TRBV20-1 were among them. Under the F measure, samples that were prepared in one batch clustered strongly together.

This clonotype originated in a girl aged 10 to 17 with multiple sclerosis. Sequenced material: blood. The V gene is TRBV6-5, the J gene TRBJ2-5; 12 bases align to TRBD2. CDR3 protein: CASSYSSPPRLAGVNEQYF. The CDR3 coding sequence is TGTGCCAGCAGTTACTCGTCGCCCCCGCGACTAGCGGGAGTCAATGAGCAGTACTTC.